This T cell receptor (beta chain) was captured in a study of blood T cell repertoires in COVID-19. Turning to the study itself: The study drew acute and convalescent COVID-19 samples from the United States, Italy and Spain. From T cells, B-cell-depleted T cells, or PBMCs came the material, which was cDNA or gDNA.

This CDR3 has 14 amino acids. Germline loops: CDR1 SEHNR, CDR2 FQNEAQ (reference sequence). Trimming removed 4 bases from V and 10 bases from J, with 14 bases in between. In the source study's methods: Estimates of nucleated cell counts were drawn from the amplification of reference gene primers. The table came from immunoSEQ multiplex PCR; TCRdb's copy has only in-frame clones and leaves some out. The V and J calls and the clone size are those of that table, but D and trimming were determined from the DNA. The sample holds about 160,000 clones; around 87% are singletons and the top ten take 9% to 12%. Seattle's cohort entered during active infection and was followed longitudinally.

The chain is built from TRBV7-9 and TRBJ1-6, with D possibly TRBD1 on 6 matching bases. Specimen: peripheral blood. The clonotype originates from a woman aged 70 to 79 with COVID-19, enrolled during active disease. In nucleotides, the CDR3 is TGTGCCAGCAGCTCCCGGGACAATTGGTCACCCCTCCACTTT. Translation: CASSSRDNWSPLHF.